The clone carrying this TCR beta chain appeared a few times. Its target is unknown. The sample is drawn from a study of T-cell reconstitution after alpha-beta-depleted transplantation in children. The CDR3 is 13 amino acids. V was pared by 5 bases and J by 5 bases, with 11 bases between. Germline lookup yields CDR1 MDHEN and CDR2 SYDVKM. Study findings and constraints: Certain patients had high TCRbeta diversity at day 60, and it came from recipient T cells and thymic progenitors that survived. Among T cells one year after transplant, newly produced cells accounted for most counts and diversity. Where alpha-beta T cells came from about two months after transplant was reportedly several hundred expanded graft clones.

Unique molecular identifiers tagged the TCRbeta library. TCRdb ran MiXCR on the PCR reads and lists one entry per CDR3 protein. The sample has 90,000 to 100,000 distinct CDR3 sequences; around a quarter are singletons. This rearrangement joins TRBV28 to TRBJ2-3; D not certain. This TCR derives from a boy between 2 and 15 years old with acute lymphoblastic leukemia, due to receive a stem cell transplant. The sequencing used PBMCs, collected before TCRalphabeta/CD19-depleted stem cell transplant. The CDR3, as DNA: TGTGCCAGCAGTAAACAGCTCGTAGATACGCAGTATTTT. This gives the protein CASSKQLVDTQYF.